This entry concerns a single TCR beta chain. This specimen belongs to a study of CD8 T cells in Susac syndrome. The V gene's germline CDR1 is LNHDA and CDR2 SQIVND (reference sequence). The V and J ends lost 6 bases and 8 bases, in that order; junction bases with no gene match: 10. The CDR3 runs 14 residues. Random hexamers were used to reverse transcribe an amount of roughly 0.5 to 1 ug RNA. Amplification of TCR beta CDR3 spanned 54 Vbeta and 13 Jbeta via immunoSEQ multiplex PCR. Each CDR3 protein gets one entry after TCRdb re-called the immunoSEQ multiplex PCR reads with MiXCR. The sample includes about 200,000 distinct CDR3 sequences, 95% of them seen just once.

Source material: CD4+ T cells from PBMCs. The TCR originated in a human donor in good health. J is TRBJ1-2 and V is TRBV19, with 9 bases matching TRBD1. The CDR3 spells CASREDRGSGGYTF. The CDR3 DNA is TGTGCCAGTAGAGAAGACAGGGGGAGTGGAGGCTACACCTTC.